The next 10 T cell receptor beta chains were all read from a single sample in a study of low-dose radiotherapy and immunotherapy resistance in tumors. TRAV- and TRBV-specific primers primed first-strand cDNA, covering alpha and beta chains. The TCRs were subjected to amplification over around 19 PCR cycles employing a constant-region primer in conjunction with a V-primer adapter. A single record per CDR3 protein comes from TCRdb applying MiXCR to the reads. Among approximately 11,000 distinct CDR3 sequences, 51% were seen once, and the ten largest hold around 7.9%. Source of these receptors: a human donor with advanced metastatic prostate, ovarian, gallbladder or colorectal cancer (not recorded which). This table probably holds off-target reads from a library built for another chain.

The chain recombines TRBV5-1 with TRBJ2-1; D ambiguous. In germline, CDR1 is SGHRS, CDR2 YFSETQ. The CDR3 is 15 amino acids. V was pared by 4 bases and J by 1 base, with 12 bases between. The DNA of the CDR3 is TGCGCCAGCAGCCCGGGTGGGCAATCCTACAATGAGCAGTTCTTC. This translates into CASSPGGQSYNEQFF. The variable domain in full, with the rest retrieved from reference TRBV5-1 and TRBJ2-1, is KAGVTQTPRYLIKTRGQQVTLSCSPISGHRSVSWYQQTPGQGLQFLFEYFSETQRNKGNFPGRFSGRQFSNSRSEMNVSTLELGDSALYLCASSPGGQSYNEQFFGPGTRLTVL.

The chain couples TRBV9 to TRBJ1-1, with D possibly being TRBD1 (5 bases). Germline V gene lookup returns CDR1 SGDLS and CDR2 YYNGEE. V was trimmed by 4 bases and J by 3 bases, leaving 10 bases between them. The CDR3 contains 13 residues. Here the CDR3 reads CASSTGGDTEAFF. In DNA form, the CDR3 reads TGTGCCAGCAGCACAGGAGGGGACACTGAAGCTTTCTTT. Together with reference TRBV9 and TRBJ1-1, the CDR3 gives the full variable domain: DSGVTQTPKHLITATGQRVTLRCSPRSGDLSVYWYQQSLDQGLQFLIQYYNGEERAKGNILERFSAQQFPDLHSELNLSSLELGDSALYFCASSTGGDTEAFFGQGTRLTVV.

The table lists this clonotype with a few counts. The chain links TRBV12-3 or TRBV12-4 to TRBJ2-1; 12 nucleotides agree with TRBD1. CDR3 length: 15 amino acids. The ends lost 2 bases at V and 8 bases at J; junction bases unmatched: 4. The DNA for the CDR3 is TGTGCCAGCAGTTTAAGGGACAGGGGGCGGCATGAGCAGTTCTTC. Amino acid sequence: CASSLRDRGRHEQFF.

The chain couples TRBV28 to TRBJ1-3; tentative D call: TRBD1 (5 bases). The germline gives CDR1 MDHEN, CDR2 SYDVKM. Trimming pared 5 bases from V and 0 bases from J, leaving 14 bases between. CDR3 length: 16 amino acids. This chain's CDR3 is CASSAWGDPSGNTIYF. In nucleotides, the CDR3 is TGTGCCAGCAGTGCCTGGGGGGACCCCTCTGGAAACACCATATATTTT.

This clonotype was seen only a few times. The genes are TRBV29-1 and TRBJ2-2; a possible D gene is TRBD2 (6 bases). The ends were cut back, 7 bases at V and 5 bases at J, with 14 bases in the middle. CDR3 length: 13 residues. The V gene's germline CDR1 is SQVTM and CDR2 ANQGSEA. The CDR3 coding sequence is TGCAGCGGCACTAAGGAGGGGACCGGGGAGCTGTTTTTT. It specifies CSGTKEGTGELFF.

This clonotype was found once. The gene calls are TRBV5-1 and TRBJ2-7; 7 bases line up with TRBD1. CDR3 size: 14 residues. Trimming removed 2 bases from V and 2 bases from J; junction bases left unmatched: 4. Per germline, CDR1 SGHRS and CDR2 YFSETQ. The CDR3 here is CASSFGQATYEQYF. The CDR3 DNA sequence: TGCGCCAGCAGCTTCGGACAGGCAACCTACGAGCAGTACTTC.

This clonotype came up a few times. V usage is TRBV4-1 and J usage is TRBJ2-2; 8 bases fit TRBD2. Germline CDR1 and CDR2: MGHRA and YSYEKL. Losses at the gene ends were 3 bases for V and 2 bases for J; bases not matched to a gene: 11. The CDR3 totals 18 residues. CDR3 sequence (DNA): TGCGCCAGCAGCCACAATGGGGTGCGGGGGGACAACACCGGGGAGCTGTTTTTT. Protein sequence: CASSHNGVRGDNTGELFF.

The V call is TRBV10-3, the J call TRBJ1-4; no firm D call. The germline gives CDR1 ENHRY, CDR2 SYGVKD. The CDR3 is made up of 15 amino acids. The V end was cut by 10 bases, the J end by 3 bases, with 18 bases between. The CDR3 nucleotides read TGTGCCACTAGTGATATTAGGGATGCTAATGAAAAACTGTTTTTT. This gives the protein CATSDIRDANEKLFF.

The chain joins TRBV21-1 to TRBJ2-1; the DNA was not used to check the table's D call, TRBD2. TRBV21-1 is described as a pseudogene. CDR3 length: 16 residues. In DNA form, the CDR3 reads TGTGCCAGCAGCAAACAGCTAGCGGGGGAGGTGAATGAGCAGTTCTTC. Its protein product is CASSKQLAGEVNEQFF.

CDR3 in DNA: TGTGCCAGCAGCTTTTGGGGTACGGGAAGGGAGCTGTTTTTT. It yields the protein CASSFWGTGRELFF. This chain uses TRBV5-6 with TRBJ2-2; tentatively, D is TRBD2 (5 bases). CDR3 length: 14 amino acids. Trimming removed 2 bases from V and 9 bases from J, with 14 bases in between. Germline V gene data show CDR1 as SGHDT and CDR2 as YYEEEE.